Below are 10 T cell receptor beta chains sequenced from a single sample in a study of Tregs in tolerant kidney transplant recipients. TCRdb's table, derived via immunoSEQ multiplex PCR, lists solely in-frame clones and lacks some. The table has about 66,000 clones, around 90% seen once. The sample consisted of CD8+ T cells from blood, taken before the transplant. Source of these receptors: a human donor who received a combined kidney and bone marrow transplant.

This rearrangement joins TRBV5-4 to TRBJ1-2, with D unclear. The CDR3 has 15 amino acids. CDR1 and CDR2 from the germline V gene are SGHNT and YYREEE (reference sequence). Trimming shortened V by 3 bases and J by 4 bases, and 16 bases separated the two germline ends. The CDR3 nucleotides read TGTGCCAGCAGCTCAGTTACCGGAGCCTCCTATGGCTACACCTTC. This sequence encodes CASSSVTGASYGYTF. Supplemented by reference TRBV5-4 and TRBJ1-2, the full variable domain reads ETGVTQSPTHLIKTRGQQVTLRCSSQSGHNTVSWYQQALGQGPQFIFQYYREEENGRGNFPPRFSGLQFPNYSSELNVNALELDDSALYLCASSSVTGASYGYTFGSGTRLTVV.

This chain links TRBV4-3 with TRBJ2-1; D not resolved. CDR1 and CDR2 from the germline V gene are LGHNA and YSLEER. The CDR3 is 16 amino acids. The V gene lost 0 bases and the J gene lost 10 bases, with 19 bases spanning the gap. DNA of the CDR3: TGCGCCAGCAGCCAAGATCCCTCGTCCCCATACTCGGAGCAGTTCTTC. It specifies CASSQDPSSPYSEQFF.

This rearrangement joins TRBV15 to TRBJ1-1, with 7 nucleotides matching TRBD1. V gave up 3 bases and J gave up 2 bases; unmatched junction bases: 3. The CDR3 has 14 residues. Germline V lookup: CDR1 LNHNV, CDR2 YYDKDF (reference sequence). The CDR3 protein is CATSSDRVNTEAFF. The DNA for the CDR3 is TGTGCCACCAGCAGTGACAGGGTAAACACTGAAGCTTTCTTT.

CDR3 DNA: TGTGCCAGCAGCACCCAGGGAAGGACTGGAAACACCATATATTTT. It codes for CASSTQGRTGNTIYF. The J gene is TRBJ1-3, the V gene TRBV21-1; no check of the table's D call, TRBD1, against the DNA was made. TRBV21-1 is recorded as a pseudogene. CDR3 size: 15 residues.

This chain connects TRBV27 to TRBJ2-1; 9 bases map to TRBD2. The V and J ends lost 4 bases and 7 bases, in that order; junction bases with no gene match: 5. The CDR3 covers 14 residues. From germline, CDR1 is MNHEY and CDR2 SMNVEV (reference sequence). Here the CDR3 DNA reads TGTGCCAGCAGTTCCTCTAGCGGGGCAAATGAGCAGTTCTTC. Amino acids: CASSSSSGANEQFF.

J is TRBJ2-7 and V is TRBV27; D may be TRBD2 (6 bases). Looked up from germline, CDR1 is MNHEY and CDR2 is SMNVEV (reference sequence). The CDR3 is made up of 13 amino acids. Trimming pared 5 bases from V and 6 bases from J, leaving 14 bases between. The CDR3 loop reads CASSIVRGGEQYF. The CDR3 DNA reads as TGTGCCAGCAGTATCGTTCGGGGAGGCGAGCAGTACTTC.

The chain combines TRBV27 with TRBJ2-1, with 9 bases that match TRBD1. Germline values: CDR1 MNHEY, CDR2 SMNVEV (reference sequence). This CDR3 spans 13 amino acids. V gave up 8 bases and J gave up 7 bases; unmatched junction bases: 6. The CDR3 coding sequence is TGTGCCAGCTCCTGGGACAGGGCGAATGAGCAGTTCTTC. Amino acid sequence: CASSWDRANEQFF.

The rearrangement uses TRBV30 and TRBJ2-4; 9 positions match TRBD1. The J segment lost 0 bases and the V segment lost 2 bases, leaving 5 bases of the junction unmatched. CDR3 size: 16 residues. Germline CDR1 is GTSNPN and CDR2 is SVGIG (reference sequence). CDR3 nucleotide sequence: TGTGCCTGGAGTACAGGGGGCGGGGGAGCCAAAAACATTCAGTACTTC. Its translation is CAWSTGGGGAKNIQYF.

A few counts support this clone. The V and J genes are TRBV19 and TRBJ1-5; D gene ambiguous. The germline V gene has CDR1 LNHDA and CDR2 SQIVND (reference sequence). The V end lost 3 bases, the J end lost 4 bases, and 10 bases lay between the germline ends. The CDR3 has 14 residues. CDR3 loop: CASSIMPGNQPQHF. The CDR3 DNA reads TGTGCCAGTAGTATTATGCCGGGGAATCAGCCCCAGCATTTT.

The chain combines TRBV15 with TRBJ2-5; weak D call: TRBD1 (6 bases). The CDR3 sequence is 12 residues long. Germline V CDR1 and CDR2: LNHNV, YYDKDF (reference sequence). V lost 6 bases to trimming and J lost 7 bases, with 12 bases between them. CDR3 sequence reads: CATSWQGRTQYF. The CDR3 region has the DNA TGTGCCACCAGTTGGCAGGGGCGGACCCAGTACTTC.